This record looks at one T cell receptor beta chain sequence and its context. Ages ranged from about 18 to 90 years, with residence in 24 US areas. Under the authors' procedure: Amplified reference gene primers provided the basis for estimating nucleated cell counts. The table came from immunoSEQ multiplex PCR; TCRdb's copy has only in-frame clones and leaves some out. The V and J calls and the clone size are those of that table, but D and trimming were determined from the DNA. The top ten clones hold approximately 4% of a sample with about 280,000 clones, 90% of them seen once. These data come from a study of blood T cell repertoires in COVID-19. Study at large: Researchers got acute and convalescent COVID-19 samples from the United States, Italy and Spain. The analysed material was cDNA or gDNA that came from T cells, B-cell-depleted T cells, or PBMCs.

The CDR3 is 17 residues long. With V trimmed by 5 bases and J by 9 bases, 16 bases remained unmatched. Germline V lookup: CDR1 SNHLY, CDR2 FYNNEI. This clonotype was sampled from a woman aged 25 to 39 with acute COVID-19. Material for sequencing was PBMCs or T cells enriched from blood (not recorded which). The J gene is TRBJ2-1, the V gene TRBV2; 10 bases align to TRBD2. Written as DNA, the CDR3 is TGTGCCAGCAGTCCGCTGACTGGAGCGGGAGGGCCTGGTGAGCAGTTCTTC. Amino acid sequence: CASSPLTGAGGPGEQFF.